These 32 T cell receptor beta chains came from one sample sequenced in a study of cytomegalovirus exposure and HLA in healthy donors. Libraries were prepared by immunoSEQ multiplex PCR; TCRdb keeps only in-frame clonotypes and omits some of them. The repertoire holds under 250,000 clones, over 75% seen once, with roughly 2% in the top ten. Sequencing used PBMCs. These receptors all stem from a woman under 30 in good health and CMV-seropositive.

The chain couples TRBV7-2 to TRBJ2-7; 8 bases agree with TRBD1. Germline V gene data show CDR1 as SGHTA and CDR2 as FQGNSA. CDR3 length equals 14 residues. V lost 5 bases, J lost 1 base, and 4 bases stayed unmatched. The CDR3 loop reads CASSAYRGSYEQYF. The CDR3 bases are TGTGCCAGCAGCGCCTACAGGGGGTCCTACGAGCAGTACTTC.

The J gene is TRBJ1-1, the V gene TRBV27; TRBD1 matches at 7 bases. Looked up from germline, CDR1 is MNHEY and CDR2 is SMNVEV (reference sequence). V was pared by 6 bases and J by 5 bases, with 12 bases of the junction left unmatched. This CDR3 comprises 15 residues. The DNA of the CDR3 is TGTGCCAGCAGCTTTACAGGGGCGTTATGGACTGAAGCTTTCTTT. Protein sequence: CASSFTGALWTEAFF.

This CDR3 reads CASSLARNGSPLYNEQFF. Written as DNA, the CDR3 is TGTGCCAGCAGCTTAGCCAGAAACGGGAGCCCTTTATACAATGAGCAGTTCTTC. The chain joins TRBV11-3 to TRBJ2-1, with D maybe TRBD2 (6 bases). Germline-derived CDR1 and CDR2 are SGHNT and YENEEA. This CDR3 is 18 amino acids long. The ends were cut back, 1 base at V and 4 bases at J, with 20 bases in the middle. Full variable domain (remainder filled in from reference TRBV11-3 and TRBJ2-1): EAGVVQSPRYKIIEKKQPVAFWCNPISGHNTLYWYLQNLGQGPELLIRYENEEAVDDSQLPKDRFSAERLKGVDSTLKIQPAELGDSAVYLCASSLARNGSPLYNEQFFGPGTRLTVL.

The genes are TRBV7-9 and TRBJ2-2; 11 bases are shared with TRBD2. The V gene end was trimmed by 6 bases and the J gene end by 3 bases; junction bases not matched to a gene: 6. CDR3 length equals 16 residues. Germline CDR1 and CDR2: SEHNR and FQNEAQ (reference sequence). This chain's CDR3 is CASRPRLAGHTGELFF. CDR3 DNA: TGTGCCAGCAGGCCTAGACTAGCGGGACACACCGGGGAGCTGTTTTTT.

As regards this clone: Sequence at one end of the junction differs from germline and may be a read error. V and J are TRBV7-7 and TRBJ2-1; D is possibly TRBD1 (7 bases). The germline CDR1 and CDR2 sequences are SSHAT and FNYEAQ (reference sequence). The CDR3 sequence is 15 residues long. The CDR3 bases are TGTGCTAGCAGCTTGGGACAGACTAGTTGGAATGAGCAGTTCTTC. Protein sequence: CASSLGQTSWNEQFF.

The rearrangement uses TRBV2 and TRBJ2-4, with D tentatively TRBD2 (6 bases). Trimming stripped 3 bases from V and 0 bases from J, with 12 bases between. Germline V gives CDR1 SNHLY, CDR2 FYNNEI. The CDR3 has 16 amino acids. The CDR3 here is CASSDRRGLAKNIQYF. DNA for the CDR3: TGTGCCAGCAGTGACAGAAGGGGACTAGCCAAAAACATTCAGTACTTC.

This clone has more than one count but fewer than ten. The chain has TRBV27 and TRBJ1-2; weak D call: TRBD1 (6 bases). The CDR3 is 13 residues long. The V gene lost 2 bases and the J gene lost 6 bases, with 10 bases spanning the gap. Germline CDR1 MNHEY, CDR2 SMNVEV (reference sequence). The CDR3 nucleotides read TGTGCCAGCAGTTTAGGGGGGGCAGATGGCTACACCTTC. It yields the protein CASSLGGADGYTF.

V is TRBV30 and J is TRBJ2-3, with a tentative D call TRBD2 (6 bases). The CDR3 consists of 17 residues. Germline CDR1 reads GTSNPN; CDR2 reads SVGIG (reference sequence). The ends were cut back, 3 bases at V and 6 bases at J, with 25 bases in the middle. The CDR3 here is CAWSVGVFAGFRDTQYF. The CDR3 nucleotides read TGTGCCTGGAGCGTCGGAGTCTTCGCGGGATTTAGGGATACGCAGTATTTT.

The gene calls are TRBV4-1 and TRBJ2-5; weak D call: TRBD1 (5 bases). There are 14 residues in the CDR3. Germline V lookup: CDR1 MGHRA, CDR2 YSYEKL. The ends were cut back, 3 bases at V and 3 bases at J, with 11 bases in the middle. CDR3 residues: CASSQVGVEETQYF. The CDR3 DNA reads TGCGCCAGCAGCCAGGTAGGGGTCGAAGAGACCCAGTACTTC.

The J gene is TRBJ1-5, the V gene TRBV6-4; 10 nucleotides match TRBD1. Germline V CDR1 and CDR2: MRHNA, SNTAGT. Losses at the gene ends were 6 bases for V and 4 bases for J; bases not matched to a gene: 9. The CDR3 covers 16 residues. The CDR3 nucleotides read TGTGCCAGCAGGAGAAGACAGGGGGCCCGAAATCAGCCCCAGCATTTT. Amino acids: CASRRRQGARNQPQHF.

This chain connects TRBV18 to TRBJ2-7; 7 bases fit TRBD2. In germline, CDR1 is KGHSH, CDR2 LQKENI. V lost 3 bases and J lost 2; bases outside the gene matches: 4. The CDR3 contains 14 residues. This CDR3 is CASSPLAETYEQYF. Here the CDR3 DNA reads TGTGCCAGCTCACCCCTAGCGGAGACCTACGAGCAGTACTTC.

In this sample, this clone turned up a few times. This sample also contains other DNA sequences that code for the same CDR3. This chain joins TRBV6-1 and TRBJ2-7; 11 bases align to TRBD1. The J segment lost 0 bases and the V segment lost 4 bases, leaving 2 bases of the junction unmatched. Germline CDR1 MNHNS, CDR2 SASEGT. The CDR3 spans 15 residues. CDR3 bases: TGTGCCAGCAGTGTTGGGACAGGGGGCTCCTACGAGCAGTACTTC. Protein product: CASSVGTGGSYEQYF.

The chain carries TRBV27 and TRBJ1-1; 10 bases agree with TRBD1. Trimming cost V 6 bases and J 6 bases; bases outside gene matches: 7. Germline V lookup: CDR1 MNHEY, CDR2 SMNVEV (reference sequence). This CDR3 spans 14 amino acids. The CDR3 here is CASRSSGTGAEAFF. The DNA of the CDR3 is TGTGCCAGCAGGAGCTCCGGGACAGGGGCTGAAGCTTTCTTT.

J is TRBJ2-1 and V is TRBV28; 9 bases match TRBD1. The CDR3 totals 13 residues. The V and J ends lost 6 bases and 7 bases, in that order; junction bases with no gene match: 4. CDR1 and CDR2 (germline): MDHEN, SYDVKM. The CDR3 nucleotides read TGTGCCAGCAGACAGGGGGCACGGAATGAGCAGTTCTTC. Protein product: CASRQGARNEQFF.

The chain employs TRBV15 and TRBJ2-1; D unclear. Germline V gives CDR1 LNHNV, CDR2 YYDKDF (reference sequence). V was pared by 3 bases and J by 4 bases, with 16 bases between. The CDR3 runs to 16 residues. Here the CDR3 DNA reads TGTGCCACCAGCAGCCAAAGGTTCGGCGGATACAATGAGCAGTTCTTC. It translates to CATSSQRFGGYNEQFF.

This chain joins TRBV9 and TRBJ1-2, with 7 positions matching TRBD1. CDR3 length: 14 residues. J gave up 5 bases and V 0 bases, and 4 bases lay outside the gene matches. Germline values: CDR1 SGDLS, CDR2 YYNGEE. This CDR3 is CASSVDKGAYGYTF. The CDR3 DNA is TGTGCCAGCAGCGTAGACAAGGGGGCGTATGGCTACACCTTC.

The CDR3 region has the DNA TGTGCCAGCAGTTTAAGGGGAGCGGGAGGGTACAATGAGCAGTTCTTC. Amino acid sequence: CASSLRGAGGYNEQFF. The chain is built from TRBV27 and TRBJ2-1; 10 positions match TRBD2. The CDR3 extends over 16 amino acids. Per the germline V gene, CDR1 is MNHEY and CDR2 is SMNVEV (reference sequence). The V segment lost 2 bases and the J segment 4 bases; nucleotides outside the gene matches: 5.

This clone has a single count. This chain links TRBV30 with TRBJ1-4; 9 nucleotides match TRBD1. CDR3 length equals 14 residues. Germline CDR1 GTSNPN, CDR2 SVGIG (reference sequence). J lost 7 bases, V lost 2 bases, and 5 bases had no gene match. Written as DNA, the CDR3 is TGTGCCTGGAGTCCGACAGGGGGTGGTGAAAAACTGTTTTTT. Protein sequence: CAWSPTGGGEKLFF.

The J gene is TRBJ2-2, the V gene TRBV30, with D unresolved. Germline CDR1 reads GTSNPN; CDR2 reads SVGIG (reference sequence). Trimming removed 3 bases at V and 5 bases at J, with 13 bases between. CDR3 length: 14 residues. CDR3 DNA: TGTGCCTGGAGCGAGCCCCTATGGACCGGGGAGCTGTTTTTT. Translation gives CAWSEPLWTGELFF. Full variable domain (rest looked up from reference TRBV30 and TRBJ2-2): SQTIHQWPATLVQPVGSPLSLECTVEGTSNPNLYWYRQAAGRGLQLLFYSVGIGQISSEVPQNLSASRPQDRQFILSSKKLLLSDSGFYLCAWSEPLWTGELFFGEGSRLTVL.

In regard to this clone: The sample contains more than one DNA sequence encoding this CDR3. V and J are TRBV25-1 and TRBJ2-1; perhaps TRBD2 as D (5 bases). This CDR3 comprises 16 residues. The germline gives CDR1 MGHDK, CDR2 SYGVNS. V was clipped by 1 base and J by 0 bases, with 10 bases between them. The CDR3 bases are TGTGCCAGCAGTGAATTCACGGGGAGCTCCTACAATGAGCAGTTCTTC. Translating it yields CASSEFTGSSYNEQFF.

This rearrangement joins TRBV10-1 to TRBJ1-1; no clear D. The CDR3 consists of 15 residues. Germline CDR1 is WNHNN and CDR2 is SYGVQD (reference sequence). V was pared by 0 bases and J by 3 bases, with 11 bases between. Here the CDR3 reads CASSESRVRDTEAFF. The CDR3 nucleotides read TGCGCCAGCAGTGAGTCGAGAGTGCGGGACACTGAAGCTTTCTTT.

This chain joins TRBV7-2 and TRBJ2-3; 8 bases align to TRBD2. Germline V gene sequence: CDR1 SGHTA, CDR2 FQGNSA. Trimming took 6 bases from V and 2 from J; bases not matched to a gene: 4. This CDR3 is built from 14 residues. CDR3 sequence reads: CASRTGGNTDTQYF. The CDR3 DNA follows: TGTGCCAGCAGAACGGGAGGGAACACAGATACGCAGTATTTT.

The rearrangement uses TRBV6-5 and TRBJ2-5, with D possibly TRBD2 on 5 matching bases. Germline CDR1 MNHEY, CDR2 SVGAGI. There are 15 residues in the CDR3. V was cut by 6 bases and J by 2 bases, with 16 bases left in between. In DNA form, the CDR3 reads TGTGCCAGCAGCCCCGGTAGCGCCCCTCAAGAGACCCAGTACTTC. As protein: CASSPGSAPQETQYF.

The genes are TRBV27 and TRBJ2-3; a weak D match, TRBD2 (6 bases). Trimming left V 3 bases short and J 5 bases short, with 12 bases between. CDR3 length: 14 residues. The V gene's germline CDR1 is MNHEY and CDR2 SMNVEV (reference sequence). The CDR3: CASSFIGGEDTQYF. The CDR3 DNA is TGTGCCAGCAGTTTCATCGGAGGGGAAGATACGCAGTATTTT.

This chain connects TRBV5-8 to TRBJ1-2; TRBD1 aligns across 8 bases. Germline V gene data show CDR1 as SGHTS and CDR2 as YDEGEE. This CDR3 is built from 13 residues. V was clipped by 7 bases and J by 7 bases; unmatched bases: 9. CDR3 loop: CASGNRGEAGYTF. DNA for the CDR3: TGTGCCAGCGGCAACAGGGGGGAAGCTGGCTACACCTTC.

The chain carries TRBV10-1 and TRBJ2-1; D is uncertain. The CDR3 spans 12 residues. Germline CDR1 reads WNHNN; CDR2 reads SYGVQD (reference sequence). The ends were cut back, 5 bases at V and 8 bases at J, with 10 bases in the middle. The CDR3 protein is CASSRAYDEQFF. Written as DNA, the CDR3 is TGCGCCAGCAGTCGTGCGTACGATGAGCAGTTCTTC.

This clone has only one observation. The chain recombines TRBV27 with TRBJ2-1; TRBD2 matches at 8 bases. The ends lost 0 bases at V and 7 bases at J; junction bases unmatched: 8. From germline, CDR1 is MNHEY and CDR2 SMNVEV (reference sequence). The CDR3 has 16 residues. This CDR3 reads CASSLSTGRAVNEQFF. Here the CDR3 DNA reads TGTGCCAGCAGTTTATCTACCGGGAGGGCCGTTAATGAGCAGTTCTTC.

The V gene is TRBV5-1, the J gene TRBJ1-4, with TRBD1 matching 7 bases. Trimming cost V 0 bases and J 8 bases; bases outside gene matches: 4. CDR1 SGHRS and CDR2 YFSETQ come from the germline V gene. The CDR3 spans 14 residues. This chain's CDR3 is CASSLARGDEKLFF. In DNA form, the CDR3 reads TGCGCCAGCAGCTTGGCCAGGGGGGACGAAAAACTGTTTTTT.

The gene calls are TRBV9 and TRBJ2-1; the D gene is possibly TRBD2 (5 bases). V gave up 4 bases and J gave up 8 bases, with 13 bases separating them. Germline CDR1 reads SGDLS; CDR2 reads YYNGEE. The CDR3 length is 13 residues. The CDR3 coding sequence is TGTGCCAGCAGCCCAGAGGGCATCTATGAGCAGTTCTTC. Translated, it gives CASSPEGIYEQFF.

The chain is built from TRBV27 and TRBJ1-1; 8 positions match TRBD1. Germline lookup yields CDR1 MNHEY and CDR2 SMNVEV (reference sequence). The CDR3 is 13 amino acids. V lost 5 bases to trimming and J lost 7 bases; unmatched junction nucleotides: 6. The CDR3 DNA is TGTGCCAGCAGTCCATTACAGGGGGATGAAGCTTTCTTT. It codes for CASSPLQGDEAFF.

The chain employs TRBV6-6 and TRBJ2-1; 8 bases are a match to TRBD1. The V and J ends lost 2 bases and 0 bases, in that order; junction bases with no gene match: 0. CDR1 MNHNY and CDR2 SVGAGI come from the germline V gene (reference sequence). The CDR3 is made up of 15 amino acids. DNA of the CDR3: TGTGCCAGCAGTTACGGGACAGGCTCCTACAATGAGCAGTTCTTC. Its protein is CASSYGTGSYNEQFF.

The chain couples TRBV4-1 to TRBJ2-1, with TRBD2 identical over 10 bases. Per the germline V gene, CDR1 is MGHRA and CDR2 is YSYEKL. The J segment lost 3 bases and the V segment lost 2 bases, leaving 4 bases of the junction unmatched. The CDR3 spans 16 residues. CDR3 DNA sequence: TGCGCCAGCAGCCAAACTGGGACTAGCGACTACAATGAGCAGTTCTTC. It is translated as CASSQTGTSDYNEQFF.